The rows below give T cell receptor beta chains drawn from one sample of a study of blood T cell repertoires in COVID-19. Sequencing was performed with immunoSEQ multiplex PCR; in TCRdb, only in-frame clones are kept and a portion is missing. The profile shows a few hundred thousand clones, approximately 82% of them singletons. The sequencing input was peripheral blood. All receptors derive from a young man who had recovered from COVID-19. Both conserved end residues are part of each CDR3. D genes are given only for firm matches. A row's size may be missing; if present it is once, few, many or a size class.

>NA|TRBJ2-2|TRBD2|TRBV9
CASSGGNTGELFF
TGTGCCAGTAGCGGGGGCAACACCGGGGAGCTGTTTTTT
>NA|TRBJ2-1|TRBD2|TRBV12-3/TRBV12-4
CASSRGGEEQFF
TGTGCCAGCTCCCGGGGGGGGGAGGAGCAGTTCTTC
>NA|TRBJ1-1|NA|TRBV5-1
CASSKGGSVNTEAFF
TGCGCCAGCAGCAAGGGAGGTTCCGTGAACACTGAAGCTTTCTTT
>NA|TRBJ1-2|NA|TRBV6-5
CASVISTSGGYTF
TGTGCCAGCGTAATCTCTACGTCGGGGGGCTACACCTTC
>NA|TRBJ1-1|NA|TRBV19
CASSWGRGSTEAFF
TGTGCCAGTAGTTGGGGGCGCGGGAGCACTGAAGCTTTCTTT
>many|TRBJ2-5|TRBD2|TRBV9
CASSVPGLGETQYF
TGTGCCAGCAGCGTTCCGGGACTAGGAGAGACCCAGTACTTC
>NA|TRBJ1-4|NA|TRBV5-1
CASSWGRGNEKLFF
TGCGCCAGCAGCTGGGGGCGCGGTAATGAAAAACTGTTTTTT
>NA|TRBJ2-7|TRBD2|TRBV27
CASTRARGGQTYEQYF
TGTGCCAGCACCCGCGCCCGGGGGGGGCAAACCTACGAGCAGTACTTC
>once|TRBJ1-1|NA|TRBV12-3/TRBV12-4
CASSPGLGAFF
TGTGCCAGCAGTCCAGGGCTGGGGGCTTTCTTT
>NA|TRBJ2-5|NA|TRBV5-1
CASSLLPGGETQYF
TGCGCCAGCAGCTTGCTTCCTGGCGGGGAGACCCAGTACTTC
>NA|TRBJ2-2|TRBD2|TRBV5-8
CASSLKRGGLPGELFF
TGTGCCAGCAGCCTAAAGCGGGGGGGCCTCCCCGGGGAGCTGTTTTTT
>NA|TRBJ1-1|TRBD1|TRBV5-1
CASSLAKQGVYTEAFF
TGCGCCAGCAGCTTGGCCAAACAGGGGGTCTACACTGAAGCTTTCTTT
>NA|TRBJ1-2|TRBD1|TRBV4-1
CASSHQPDRGLWYGYTF
TGCGCCAGCAGCCATCAACCGGACAGGGGGCTATGGTATGGCTACACCTTC
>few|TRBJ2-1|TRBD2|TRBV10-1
CASSPTGTSGYNEQFF
TGCGCCAGCAGTCCGACCGGGACTAGCGGTTACAATGAGCAGTTCTTC
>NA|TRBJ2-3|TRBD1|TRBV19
CASTAFGQGTDTQYF
TGTGCCAGTACCGCCTTTGGACAGGGAACAGATACGCAGTATTTT
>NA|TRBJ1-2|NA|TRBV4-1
CASSQDLAVSAGHGYTF
TGCGCCAGCAGCCAAGATCTTGCGGTGTCCGCAGGGCACGGCTACACCTTC
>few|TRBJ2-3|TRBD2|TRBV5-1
CASSLEGGGVTDTQYF
TGCGCCAGCAGCTTGGAAGGCGGGGGGGTAACAGATACGCAGTATTTT
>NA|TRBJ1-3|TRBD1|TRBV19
CASSPGQGGNTIYF
TGTGCCAGTAGTCCCGGACAGGGCGGAAACACCATATATTTT
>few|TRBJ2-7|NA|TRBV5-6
CASSPLTGSTPYEQYF
TGTGCCAGCAGCCCCCTGACGGGGTCTACTCCCTACGAGCAGTACTTC
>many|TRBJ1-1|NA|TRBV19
CASSQSTIRGRVSMNTEAFF
TGTGCCAGTAGTCAATCGACTATACGGGGTCGGGTGTCCATGAACACTGAAGCTTTCTTT
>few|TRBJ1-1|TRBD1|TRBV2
CASRSTGGTEAFF
TGTGCCAGCAGATCAACAGGGGGCACTGAAGCTTTCTTT
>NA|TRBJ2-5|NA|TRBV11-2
CASSPRTDSQETQYF
TGTGCCAGCAGCCCACGAACTGATTCCCAAGAGACCCAGTACTTC
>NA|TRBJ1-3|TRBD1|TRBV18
CASSQTTGDRRNTIYF
TGTGCCAGCTCACAGACGACAGGGGATAGACGAAACACCATATATTTT
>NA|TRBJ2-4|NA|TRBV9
CASSVTLNGNIQYF
TGTGCCAGCAGCGTCACCCTCAACGGTAACATTCAGTACTTC
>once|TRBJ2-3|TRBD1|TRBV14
CASSQTTGESTDTQYF
TGTGCCAGCAGCCAAACTACAGGGGAAAGCACAGATACGCAGTATTTT
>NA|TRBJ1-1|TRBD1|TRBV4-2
CASSQRQGADRLTEAFF
TGTGCCAGCAGCCAACGTCAGGGGGCGGACAGACTTACTGAAGCTTTCTTT
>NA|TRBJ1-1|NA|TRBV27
CASSLRGSTEAFF
TGTGCCAGCAGTCTCAGGGGTAGCACTGAAGCTTTCTTT
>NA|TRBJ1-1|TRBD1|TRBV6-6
CASSRFGPLQGARVDTEAFF
TGTGCCAGCAGCCGATTCGGGCCCCTACAGGGGGCCAGGGTGGACACTGAAGCTTTCTTT
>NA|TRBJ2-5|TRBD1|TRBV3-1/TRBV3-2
CASRSGTGGVETQYF
TGTGCCAGCAGGTCCGGGACAGGCGGTGTGGAGACCCAGTACTTC
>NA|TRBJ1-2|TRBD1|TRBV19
CASSIIRQGTYGYTF
TGTGCCAGTAGCATCATACGACAGGGTACCTATGGCTACACCTTC
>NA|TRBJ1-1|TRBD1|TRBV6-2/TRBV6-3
CASSYLSGQGRTEAFF
TGTGCCAGCAGTTACTTAAGCGGACAGGGTAGGACTGAAGCTTTCTTT
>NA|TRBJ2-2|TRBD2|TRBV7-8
CASSPGGQIGELFF
TGTGCCAGCAGCCCGGGGGGGCAGATCGGGGAGCTGTTTTTT
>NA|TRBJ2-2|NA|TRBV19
CASSRLQGNTGELFF
TGTGCCAGTAGTAGGCTGCAGGGGAACACCGGGGAGCTGTTTTTT
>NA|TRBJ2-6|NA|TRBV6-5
CASSYSRSGANVLTF
TGTGCCAGCAGTTACTCCCGCTCTGGGGCCAACGTCCTGACTTTC
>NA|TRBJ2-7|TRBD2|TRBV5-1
CASSLLTGGYEQYF
TGCGCCAGCAGCTTGTTGACCGGGGGGTACGAGCAGTACTTC
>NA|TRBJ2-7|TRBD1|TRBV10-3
CAISLSGQPYEQYF
TGTGCCATCAGCCTGTCGGGACAGCCCTACGAGCAGTACTTC
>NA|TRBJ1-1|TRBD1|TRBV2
CASKTGANTEAFF
TGTGCCAGCAAGACAGGGGCGAACACTGAAGCTTTCTTT
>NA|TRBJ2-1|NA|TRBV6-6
CASSYIDEQFF
TGTGCCAGCAGTTACATCGATGAGCAGTTCTTC
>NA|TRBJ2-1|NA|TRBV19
CASTQSYPYNEQFF
TGTGCCAGTACCCAAAGCTACCCCTACAATGAGCAGTTCTTC
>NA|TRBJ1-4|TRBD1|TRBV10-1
CASRETLTGVSMLTNEKLFF
TGCGCCAGCAGGGAGACCCTGACAGGGGTGAGTATGTTAACTAATGAAAAACTGTTTTTT
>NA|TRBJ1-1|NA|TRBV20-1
CSASPARVDLGAFF
TGCAGTGCTAGTCCGGCCAGGGTAGATCTCGGAGCTTTCTTT
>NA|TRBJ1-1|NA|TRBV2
CASNLDSTAFF
TGTGCCAGCAACCTGGACAGTACGGCTTTCTTT
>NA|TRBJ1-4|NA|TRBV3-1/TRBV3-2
CASSHGGTYEKLFF
TGTGCCAGCAGCCACGGGGGGACGTATGAAAAACTGTTTTTT
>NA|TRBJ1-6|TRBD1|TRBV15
CATSRDHRGRSYNSPLHF
TGTGCCACCAGCAGAGATCACAGGGGAAGGAGCTATAATTCACCCCTCCACTTT
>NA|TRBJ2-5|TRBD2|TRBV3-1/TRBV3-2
CASSQDGAGEGETQYF
TGTGCCAGCAGCCAAGATGGTGCGGGGGAGGGGGAGACCCAGTACTTC
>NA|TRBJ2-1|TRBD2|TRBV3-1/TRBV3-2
CASSQREGGRDEQFF
TGTGCCAGCAGCCAACGGGAGGGAGGTCGGGATGAGCAGTTCTTC
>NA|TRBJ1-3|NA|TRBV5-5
CASSSQGIAGNTIYF
TGTGCCAGCAGCTCACAGGGAATAGCTGGAAACACCATATATTTT
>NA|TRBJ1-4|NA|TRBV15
CATSSGRRSFNEKLFF
TGTGCCACCAGCAGTGGCCGACGGAGCTTTAATGAAAAACTGTTTTTT
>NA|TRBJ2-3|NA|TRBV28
CASSLDNGIKGRRTDTQYF
TGTGCCAGCAGTCTAGATAACGGGATTAAGGGCAGGAGGACAGATACGCAGTATTTT